This T cell receptor (beta chain) is from a study of early T cells in non-severe SARS-CoV-2 infection. TCRdb redid the calling of the 5' RACE reads with MiXCR, one entry per CDR3 protein. This sample has about 50,000 distinct CDR3 sequences; around 6.4% occur once, and the top ten carry 6% to 8.5%. The germline CDR1 and CDR2 sequences are SQVTM and ANQGSEA. Trimming cost V 5 bases and J 7 bases; bases outside gene matches: 7. The CDR3 is 12 amino acids. The receptor was isolated from an adult who was a healthcare worker with PCR-confirmed SARS-CoV-2 infection or an uninfected control (not recorded which). Sequences were derived from whole blood, sampled at baseline. The rearrangement uses TRBV29-1 and TRBJ2-7, with 8 bases lining up with TRBD1. The DNA of the CDR3 is TGCAGCGTTAGCAGGGGGCCCGGAGAGCAGTACTTC. Its translation: CSVSRGPGEQYF.